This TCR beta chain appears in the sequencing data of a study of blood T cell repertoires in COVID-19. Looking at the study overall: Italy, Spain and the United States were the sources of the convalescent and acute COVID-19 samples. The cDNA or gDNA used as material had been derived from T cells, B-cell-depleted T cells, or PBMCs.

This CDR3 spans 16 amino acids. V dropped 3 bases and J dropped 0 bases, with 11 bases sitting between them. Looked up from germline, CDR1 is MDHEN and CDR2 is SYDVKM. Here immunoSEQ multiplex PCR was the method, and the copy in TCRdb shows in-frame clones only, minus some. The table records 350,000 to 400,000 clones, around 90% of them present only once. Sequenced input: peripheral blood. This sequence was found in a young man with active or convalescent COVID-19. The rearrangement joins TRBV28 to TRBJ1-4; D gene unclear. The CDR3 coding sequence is TGTGCCAGCAGTTTTTCGCAGAATGCAACTAATGAAAAACTGTTTTTT. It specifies CASSFSQNATNEKLFF.